These 3 T cell receptor beta chains were all obtained from the same sample, sequenced in a study of T cells expressing NK-cell markers (dated by TCRdb to the early 2020s). The library was made by 5' RACE. Sequenced on an Illumina HiSeq 2000. TCRdb reprocessed the reads, reporting each CDR3 protein sequence once and no DNA. The table held for this sample gives about 430,000 distinct CDR3 sequences. The biggest ten clones account for about 1.5% of the sample. Sequencing used blood T cells: a sorted CD56 or NKG2C T cell subset, CD4+ or CD8+ T cells, or bulk PBMC T cells (not recorded which). These receptors were taken from a woman aged 50 to 60 in good health. Donor details come from another sample of the same person, matched by shared clones.

This sequence joins TRBV4-1 and TRBJ1-4. The CDR3 sequence is 14 residues long. Germline CDR1 and CDR2: MGHRA and YSYEKL. CDR3 loop: CASSQGSGDEKLFF.

The chain has TRBV5-1 and TRBJ2-1; without DNA, the TCRdb call of TRBD2 cannot be checked. Germline CDR1 is SGHRS and CDR2 is YFSETQ. The CDR3 is made up of 16 amino acids. This CDR3 reads CASSVLLGGRADEQFF.

This sequence joins TRBV7-9 and TRBJ1-1; TCRdb's assignment of TRBD1 cannot be checked, as there is no DNA. The CDR3 runs to 15 residues. Germline V gene data show CDR1 as SEHNR and CDR2 as FQNEAQ (reference sequence). The CDR3 sequence is CASSLAGGRDAEAFF.